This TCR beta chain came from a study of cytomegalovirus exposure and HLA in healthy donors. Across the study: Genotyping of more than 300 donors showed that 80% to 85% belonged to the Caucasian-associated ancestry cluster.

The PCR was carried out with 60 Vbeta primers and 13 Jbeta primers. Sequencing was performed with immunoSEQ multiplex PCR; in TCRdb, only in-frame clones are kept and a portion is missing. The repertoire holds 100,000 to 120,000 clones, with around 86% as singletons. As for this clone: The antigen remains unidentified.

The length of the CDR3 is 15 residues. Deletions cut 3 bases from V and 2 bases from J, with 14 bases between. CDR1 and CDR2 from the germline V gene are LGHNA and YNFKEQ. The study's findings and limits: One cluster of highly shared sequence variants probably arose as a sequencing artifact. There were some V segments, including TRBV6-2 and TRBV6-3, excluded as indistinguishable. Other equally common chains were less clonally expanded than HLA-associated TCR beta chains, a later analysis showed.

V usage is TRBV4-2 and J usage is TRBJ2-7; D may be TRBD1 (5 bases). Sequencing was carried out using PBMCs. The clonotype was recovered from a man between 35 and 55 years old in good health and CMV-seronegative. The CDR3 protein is CASSQAARETYEQYF. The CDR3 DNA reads TGTGCCAGCAGCCAGGCCGCCAGGGAAACCTACGAGCAGTACTTC.